The T cell receptor (beta chain) under discussion was sequenced for a study of T cell changes during pregnancy in multiple sclerosis. TCRdb's table, derived via immunoSEQ multiplex PCR, lists solely in-frame clones and lacks some. The sample yields around 100,000 clones, roughly 93% seen once. CDR1 is MNHNS, CDR2 SASEGT, per germline. V trimming: 6 bases; J trimming: 6 bases; junction bases outside the gene matches: 5. The CDR3 is made up of 13 amino acids. The sample here was peripheral blood, taken after pregnancy. V is TRBV6-1 and J is TRBJ1-2, with 9 bases aligning to TRBD1. The sequence was collected from a female donor with multiple sclerosis, enrolled in a pregnancy study. CDR3 coding DNA: TGTGCCAGCAGCCTGGACAGGGGAGATGGCTACACCTTC. This codes for CASSLDRGDGYTF.